This TCR beta chain was captured by sequencing in a study of cytomegalovirus exposure and HLA in healthy donors. Trimming cost V 1 base and J 5 bases, with 12 bases left between them. Germline CDR1 is SGDLS and CDR2 is YYNGEE. The CDR3 runs to 14 residues. This PCR relied on a set of 60 Vbeta primers and 13 Jbeta primers. Some clones are missing from TCRdb's copy, which holds only in-frame ones; the method was immunoSEQ multiplex PCR. The sample holds under 40,000 clones. This clonotype originated in a woman aged 35 to 49 in good health and CMV-seropositive. The sample was PBMCs. The chain has TRBV9 and TRBJ1-1; tentatively, D is TRBD1 (6 bases). This CDR3 is CASSVRGTETEAFF. The CDR3 DNA reads as TGTGCCAGCAGCGTAAGGGGGACGGAGACTGAAGCTTTCTTT.